These 28 T cell receptor beta chains were all obtained from the same sample, sequenced in a study of blood T cell repertoires in COVID-19. TCRdb keeps only in-frame clones here, not all; method: immunoSEQ multiplex PCR. The data contain about 120,000 clones, approximately 87% of them singletons. The sequencing sample was made of peripheral blood. The receptor set was obtained from a man aged 65-85 years who had recovered from COVID-19.

V gene TRBV9 combines with J gene TRBJ2-7; a possible D gene is TRBD2 (7 bases). The germline CDR1 and CDR2 sequences are SGDLS and YYNGEE. Trimming shortened V by 3 bases and J by 7 bases, and 17 bases separated the two germline ends. CDR3 size: 14 residues. CDR3 coding DNA: TGTGCCAGCAGCGCTAGGGGGGGCGGAGAGGAGCAGTACTTC. This translates into CASSARGGGEEQYF.

The V and J genes are TRBV3-1 (or the pseudogene TRBV3-2) and TRBJ1-2, with 7 bases lining up with TRBD1. Trimming took 10 bases from V and 9 from J; bases not matched to a gene: 11. Germline V gene data show CDR1 as LGHDT and CDR2 as YNNKEL (reference sequence). This CDR3 spans 12 amino acids. The CDR3 DNA is TGTGCCACCGGGGGGGACAGTGGGAGCTACACCTTC. This codes for CATGGDSGSYTF.

For the CDR3, the DNA is TGTGCCAGCAGGCGGGGGTTCAATTCACCCCTCCACTTT. Its translation: CASRRGFNSPLHF. This sequence joins TRBV3-1 (or the pseudogene TRBV3-2) and TRBJ1-6; weak D call: TRBD1 (5 bases). This CDR3 has 13 amino acids. Trimming took off 6 bases at V and 7 bases at J, with 10 bases between the two ends. Per germline, CDR1 LGHDT and CDR2 YNNKEL (reference sequence).

The V and J genes are TRBV19 and TRBJ2-3; 8 bases align to TRBD2. With 2 bases clipped from V and 4 bases from J, the junction kept 5 bases outside the gene matches. The CDR3 is made up of 15 amino acids. The germline V gene has CDR1 LNHDA and CDR2 SQIVND (reference sequence). The CDR3 DNA reads as TGTGCCAGTAGTATATTAGCGGGACGGTCAGATACGCAGTATTTT. Translation gives CASSILAGRSDTQYF.

This clone was counted once. CDR3 nucleotide sequence: TGTGCCAGCAGTGACGTCTACCTCCAAGAGACCCAGTACTTC. It encodes CASSDVYLQETQYF. This chain joins TRBV2 and TRBJ2-5; no reliable D call. V was pared by 3 bases and J by 1 base, with 9 bases between. CDR1 SNHLY and CDR2 FYNNEI come from the germline V gene. There are 14 residues in the CDR3. The full variable domain, completed using reference TRBV2 and TRBJ2-5, is EPEVTQTPSHQVTQMGQEVILRCVPISNHLYFYWYRQILGQKVEFLVSFYNNEISEKSEIFDDQFSVERPDGSNFTLKIRSTKLEDSAMYFCASSDVYLQETQYFGPGTRLLVL.

Written as DNA, the CDR3 is TGTGCCAGCAGCTTCAGGGAGGGTCAGCCCCAGCATTTT. Translation: CASSFREGQPQHF. This sequence joins TRBV7-2 and TRBJ1-5; a possible D gene is TRBD1 (5 bases). CDR3 length equals 13 residues. Germline lookup yields CDR1 SGHTA and CDR2 FQGNSA. The V and J ends lost 3 bases and 6 bases respectively, with 9 bases between them.

The chain combines TRBV6-6 with TRBJ1-4; 9 nucleotides agree with TRBD1. The CDR3 is 15 amino acids. The junction had 7 bases not matched to a gene; V was cut back by 5 bases and J by 6 bases. Germline-derived CDR1 and CDR2 are MNHNY and SVGAGI (reference sequence). CDR3 coding DNA: TGTGCCAGCAGTCATTACAGGGGGCGGGATGAAAAACTGTTTTTT. This translates into CASSHYRGRDEKLFF.

This sequence joins TRBV27 and TRBJ2-3; 8 bases align to TRBD2. V was clipped by 5 bases and J by 0 bases; unmatched bases: 10. Germline lookup yields CDR1 MNHEY and CDR2 SMNVEV (reference sequence). CDR3 size: 17 residues. The CDR3 loop reads CASSKTSGIPSTDTQYF. In DNA, the CDR3 is TGTGCCAGCAGTAAAACTAGCGGCATACCTAGCACAGATACGCAGTATTTT.

The genes are TRBV4-1 and TRBJ2-1, with 7 bases that match TRBD2. Germline trimming cut 6 bases from V and 0 bases from J; bases unmatched to any gene: 5. Germline CDR1 and CDR2: MGHRA and YSYEKL. This CDR3 comprises 15 residues. The CDR3 nucleotides are TGCGCCAGCAGTCGGCTAGCGGACTCCTACAATGAGCAGTTCTTC. It yields the protein CASSRLADSYNEQFF.

The rearrangement joins TRBV5-6 to TRBJ1-6; 9 bases align to TRBD1. The CDR3 consists of 16 residues. With V trimmed by 6 bases and J by 0 bases, 4 bases remained unmatched. Germline V CDR1 and CDR2: SGHDT, YYEEEE. The CDR3 spells CASKGQGSSYNSPLHF. CDR3 coding DNA: TGTGCCAGCAAAGGACAGGGGAGCTCCTATAATTCACCCCTCCACTTT.

V gene TRBV3-1 (or the pseudogene TRBV3-2) combines with J gene TRBJ2-5; 13 bases match TRBD2. Trimming at V came to 4 bases and at J to 4 bases, leaving 6 bases not matched to a gene. This CDR3 is built from 16 residues. The germline CDR1 and CDR2 sequences are LGHDT and YNNKEL (reference sequence). The chain's CDR3 is CASSRGLAGVVETQYF. For the CDR3, the DNA is TGTGCCAGCAGCCGTGGACTAGCGGGAGTCGTAGAGACCCAGTACTTC.

The chain links TRBV19 to TRBJ1-3, with D uncertain. This CDR3 contains 15 residues. The V end lost 1 base, the J end lost 2 bases, and 9 bases lay between the germline ends. Germline values: CDR1 LNHDA, CDR2 SQIVND (reference sequence). The CDR3 loop is CASSIAGSAGNTIYF. The DNA for the CDR3 is TGTGCCAGTAGTATAGCCGGGTCTGCTGGAAACACCATATATTTT.

The chain carries TRBV4-3 and TRBJ2-1; D gene ambiguous. Trimming took off 0 bases at V and 0 bases at J, with 18 bases between the two ends. The CDR3 is 19 amino acids. CDR1 and CDR2 (germline): LGHNA, YSLEER. The CDR3 region is CASSQDRVRVLSSYNEQFF. The CDR3 coding sequence is TGCGCCAGCAGCCAAGATCGAGTCCGAGTCTTGAGCTCCTACAATGAGCAGTTCTTC.

V usage is TRBV18 and J usage is TRBJ1-1; TRBD1 matches at 9 bases. The CDR3 has 13 amino acids. With V trimmed by 6 bases and J by 5 bases, 4 bases remained unmatched. The V gene's germline CDR1 is KGHSH and CDR2 LQKENI. CDR3 residues: CASSTGGVTEAFF. CDR3 coding DNA: TGTGCCAGCTCGACAGGGGGAGTGACTGAAGCTTTCTTT.

The CDR3 DNA reads TGCGCCAGCAGTGAGCCCGAGACCGGGGAGCTGTTTTTT. It yields the protein CASSEPETGELFF. This chain joins TRBV10-1 and TRBJ2-2; no clear D. The CDR3 is made up of 13 amino acids. Germline values: CDR1 WNHNN, CDR2 SYGVQD (reference sequence). Trimming took off 2 bases at V and 5 bases at J, with 6 bases between the two ends.

This chain joins TRBV10-3 and TRBJ2-2; D gene unclear. CDR1 is ENHRY and CDR2 is SYGVKD in the germline V gene. CDR3 size: 14 residues. The V and J ends lost 4 bases and 1 base respectively, with 7 bases between them. The DNA for the CDR3 is TGTGCCATCAGTGGCGACAAGAACACCGGGGAGCTGTTTTTT. Translating gives CAISGDKNTGELFF.

This sequence joins TRBV6-5 and TRBJ2-3; D is undetermined. Germline assignment: CDR1 MNHEY and CDR2 SVGAGI. CDR3 size: 14 residues. V was trimmed by 7 bases and J by 4 bases, leaving 15 bases between them. CDR3 residues: CASIRKWAPDTQYF. In DNA form, the CDR3 reads TGTGCCAGCATCAGGAAGTGGGCCCCAGATACGCAGTATTTT.

This clone was counted a single time. As DNA, the CDR3 is TGTGCCAGCAGCTTGGATAGTACTAGCACAGATACGCAGTATTTT. It is translated as CASSLDSTSTDTQYF. V is TRBV5-4 and J is TRBJ2-3; D is unresolved. The length of the CDR3 is 15 residues. Trimming left V 0 bases short and J 0 bases short, with 8 bases between. The germline V gene has CDR1 SGHNT and CDR2 YYREEE (reference sequence).

This chain uses TRBV3-1 (or the pseudogene TRBV3-2) with TRBJ1-1, with TRBD1 as a possible D gene (6 bases). Per germline, CDR1 LGHDT and CDR2 YNNKEL (reference sequence). CDR3 length: 14 residues. V was pared by 4 bases and J by 11 bases, with 20 bases between. The DNA for the CDR3 is TGTGCCAGCAGCCTTACAAGGGGGGGTCTGGGCGCTTTCTTT. It translates to CASSLTRGGLGAFF.

The chain employs TRBV4-3 and TRBJ1-2, with D unclear. The CDR3 is made up of 14 amino acids. The V end lost 0 bases, the J end lost 6 bases, and 11 bases lay between the germline ends. CDR1 and CDR2 (germline): LGHNA, YSLEER. CDR3 sequence: CASSQEWGGNGYTF. For the CDR3, the DNA is TGCGCCAGCAGCCAAGAGTGGGGAGGTAATGGCTACACCTTC.

The chain couples TRBV24-1 to TRBJ2-5, with 11 bases that match TRBD2. V trimming: 4 bases; J trimming: 5 bases; junction bases outside the gene matches: 5. CDR3 length equals 15 residues. Germline V gives CDR1 KGHDR, CDR2 SFDVKD. CDR3 in amino acids: CATSDPGLAGETQYF. DNA of the CDR3: TGTGCCACCAGTGACCCAGGACTAGCGGGCGAGACCCAGTACTTC.

This chain uses TRBV5-6 with TRBJ2-7; 12 nucleotides line up with TRBD1. With V trimmed by 4 bases and J by 7 bases, 9 bases remained unmatched. The CDR3 sequence is 15 residues long. Germline loops: CDR1 SGHDT, CDR2 YYEEEE. The CDR3 DNA sequence: TGTGCCAGCAGCGATTCGGGACAGGGGGCTAATGAGCAGTACTTC. Encoded protein: CASSDSGQGANEQYF. Full variable domain (outside the CDR3, taken from reference TRBV5-6 and TRBJ2-7): DAGVTQSPTHLIKTRGQQVTLRCSPKSGHDTVSWYQQALGQGPQFIFQYYEEEERQRGNFPDRFSGHQFPNYSSELNVNALLLGDSALYLCASSDSGQGANEQYFGPGTRLTVT.

This chain links TRBV2 with TRBJ2-5; 7 bases agree with TRBD2. The trim removed 8 bases at V and 5 bases at J, leaving 2 bases unmatched. The length of the CDR3 is 11 residues. The germline gives CDR1 SNHLY, CDR2 FYNNEI. CDR3 sequence reads: CASWGGETQYF. CDR3 nucleotide sequence: TGTGCCAGCTGGGGGGGGGAGACCCAGTACTTC.

This chain joins TRBV6-5 and TRBJ2-5; D is uncertain. The V gene lost 2 bases and the J gene lost 5 bases, with 15 bases spanning the gap. The CDR3 is 15 residues long. The V gene's germline CDR1 is MNHEY and CDR2 SVGAGI. CDR3 protein: CASSYTASPRETQYF. The CDR3 DNA reads as TGTGCCAGCAGTTACACGGCCAGCCCGAGGGAGACCCAGTACTTC.

The V and J genes are TRBV5-6 and TRBJ1-1, with no clear D. The CDR3 loop spans 14 amino acids. Trimming took 4 bases from V and 1 from J, leaving 11 bases between them. CDR1 and CDR2 from the germline V gene are SGHDT and YYEEEE. CDR3 sequence (DNA): TGTGCCAGCAGCCCCCGGCCAGGGAACACTGAAGCTTTCTTT. Translating gives CASSPRPGNTEAFF.

The J gene is TRBJ1-1, the V gene TRBV5-4; 8 bases are a match to TRBD1. The CDR3 runs to 15 residues. V lost 4 bases, J lost 5 bases, and 10 bases stayed unmatched. In germline, CDR1 is SGHNT, CDR2 YYREEE (reference sequence). This CDR3 is CASSRWTGQATEAFF. The CDR3 DNA sequence: TGTGCCAGCAGCCGCTGGACAGGGCAGGCAACTGAAGCTTTCTTT. The full variable domain, its missing parts supplied by reference TRBV5-4 and TRBJ1-1, is ETGVTQSPTHLIKTRGQQVTLRCSSQSGHNTVSWYQQALGQGPQFIFQYYREEENGRGNFPPRFSGLQFPNYSSELNVNALELDDSALYLCASSRWTGQATEAFFGQGTRLTVV.

Comment on this clone: Other DNA sequences in this specimen translate into the identical CDR3. The J gene is TRBJ2-1, the V gene TRBV7-2, with D uncertain. Between the trimmed V and J ends, which lost 1 base and 0 bases, there was a span of 10 bases. The germline CDR1 and CDR2 sequences are SGHTA and FQGNSA. The CDR3 is 16 residues long. This chain's CDR3 is CASSLGGVSSYNEQFF. The CDR3 DNA sequence: TGTGCCAGCAGCTTAGGCGGTGTAAGCTCCTACAATGAGCAGTTCTTC.

The V call is TRBV4-3, the J call TRBJ1-1, with a tentative D call TRBD1 (5 bases). This CDR3 has 12 amino acids. V was cut by 3 bases and J by 11 bases, with 13 bases left in between. The germline V gene has CDR1 LGHNA and CDR2 YSLEER. In nucleotides, the CDR3 is TGCGCCAGCAGCCATAGGGGCGCGGCGGCTTTCTTT. Translated, it gives CASSHRGAAAFF.